This T cell receptor beta chain was identified in a study of OX40 agonist ivuxolimab in advanced cancers. Profiling relied on immunoSEQ multiplex PCR, and the TCRdb table lists in-frame clones only, not all of them. In the table there are under 70,000 clones, more than 85% of which are singletons. From germline, CDR1 is MNHNS and CDR2 SASEGT. The CDR3 is 15 residues long. V trimming: 5 bases; J trimming: 2 bases; junction bases outside the gene matches: 8. This TCR was sampled from an adult with an advanced solid tumor such as melanoma, head and neck, liver or kidney cancer. The chain links TRBV6-1 to TRBJ1-2, with 7 bases aligning to TRBD1. Sequences were derived from CD4+ or CD8+ T cells sorted from blood, sampled in a trial of the OX40 agonist ivuxolimab. CDR3 bases: TGTGCCAGCAGTTCCACGACAGGGCGAAACTATGGCTACACCTTC. It translates to CASSSTTGRNYGYTF.